This entry lists 8 T cell receptor beta chains sequenced from one sample in a study of blood T cell repertoires in COVID-19. Clones were sequenced by immunoSEQ multiplex PCR, and TCRdb holds only the in-frame ones, with some missing. The data contain approximately 13,000 clones, 80% to 90% of them singletons. The specimen sequenced was peripheral blood. Receptors were obtained from a woman in her fifties or sixties with acute or convalescent COVID-19.

This rearrangement joins TRBV11-1 to TRBJ1-1, with D perhaps TRBD1 (6 bases). The V gene lost 6 bases and the J gene lost 1 base, with 18 bases spanning the gap. Per the germline V gene, CDR1 is SGHAT and CDR2 is FQDESV (reference sequence). The CDR3 length is 16 residues. The CDR3 here is CASSPHRGTQNTEAFF. The CDR3 nucleotides are TGTGCCAGCAGTCCACACCGAGGGACACAGAACACTGAAGCTTTCTTT.

The V gene is TRBV4-1, the J gene TRBJ2-7; 9 bases agree with TRBD2. Germline assignment: CDR1 MGHRA and CDR2 YSYEKL. J gave up 5 bases and V 1 base, and 9 bases lay outside the gene matches. The CDR3 is 16 residues long. This chain's CDR3 is CASSQGISGSQDEQYF. In DNA form, the CDR3 reads TGCGCCAGCAGCCAAGGAATTAGCGGGAGTCAGGACGAGCAGTACTTC.

The V gene is TRBV13, the J gene TRBJ2-3; D gene ambiguous. Germline CDR1 reads PRHDT; CDR2 reads FYEKMQ (reference sequence). The CDR3 extends over 17 amino acids. The V end was cut by 1 base, the J end by 0 bases, with 14 bases between. CDR3 nucleotides: TGTGCCAGCAGCTTAGACCTTTTCGGCAGGAGCACAGATACGCAGTATTTT. This gives the protein CASSLDLFGRSTDTQYF.

This chain uses TRBV19 with TRBJ1-4, with D hard to call. Germline values: CDR1 LNHDA, CDR2 SQIVND (reference sequence). This CDR3 has 14 amino acids. V lost 4 bases, J lost 5 bases, and 11 bases lay in between. The CDR3 nucleotides are TGTGCCAGTAGTACGAGACTCGGCAATGAAAAACTGTTTTTT. Translated: CASSTRLGNEKLFF. The full variable domain, with the rest looked up from reference TRBV19 and TRBJ1-4, is DGGITQSPKYLFRKEGQNVTLSCEQNLNHDAMYWYRQDPGQGLRLIYYSQIVNDFQKGDIAEGYSVSREKKESFPLTVTSAQKNPTAFYLCASSTRLGNEKLFFGSGTQLSVL.

V and J are TRBV10-2 and TRBJ2-1, with 8 bases lining up with TRBD2. The CDR3 runs 16 residues. CDR1 is WSHSY, CDR2 SAAADI, per germline. J gave up 3 bases and V 7 bases, and 11 bases lay outside the gene matches. The CDR3 region is CASTNALAGNYNEQFF. Written as DNA, the CDR3 is TGCGCCAGCACCAACGCGTTAGCGGGAAACTACAATGAGCAGTTCTTC.

The chain uses TRBV5-1 and TRBJ1-6; D remains unclear. The V gene lost 4 bases and the J gene lost 5 bases, with 16 bases spanning the gap. The CDR3 extends over 16 amino acids. CDR1 is SGHRS, CDR2 YFSETQ, per germline. CDR3 sequence: CASSTLGLTNNSPLHF. DNA for the CDR3: TGCGCCAGCAGCACTTTAGGACTTACGAATAATTCACCCCTCCACTTT.

This clone turned up a few times. CDR3 in amino acids: CASIPDSWDTEAFF. CDR3 sequence (DNA): TGTGCCAGCATTCCGGACAGTTGGGACACTGAAGCTTTCTTT. V gene TRBV6-4 combines with J gene TRBJ1-1, with D possibly being TRBD1 (6 bases). Between the trimmed V and J ends, which lost 7 bases and 3 bases, there was a span of 15 bases. The CDR3 contains 14 residues. From germline, CDR1 is MRHNA and CDR2 SNTAGT.

The chain joins TRBV28 to TRBJ1-2, with 8 nucleotides matching TRBD1. CDR1 is MDHEN, CDR2 SYDVKM, per germline. J lost 4 bases, V lost 4 bases, and 8 bases had no gene match. The CDR3 has 15 amino acids. The CDR3 sequence is CASSYPDRASYGYTF. CDR3 in DNA: TGTGCCAGCAGTTACCCGGACAGGGCTTCCTATGGCTACACCTTC.